This TCR beta chain was documented in a study of blood T cell repertoires in COVID-19. Study background: From T cells, B-cell-depleted T cells, or PBMCs came the material, which was cDNA or gDNA.

TCRdb keeps only in-frame clones here, not all; method: immunoSEQ multiplex PCR. The sample holds 260,000 or so clones, around 80% seen once. Looked up from germline, CDR1 is SGHRS and CDR2 is YFSETQ. The CDR3 is 14 amino acids. V was cut by 0 bases and J by 2 bases, with 8 bases left in between. Material for sequencing was peripheral blood. The source of this sequence is a man aged 80 or over with acute or convalescent COVID-19. V and J are TRBV5-1 and TRBJ2-5; D uncertain. In nucleotides, the CDR3 is TGCGCCAGCAGCTTGGGTGACAAACAAGAGACCCAGTACTTC. This translates into CASSLGDKQETQYF.